This T cell receptor beta chain is drawn from a study of T cell responses to AZD1222 COVID-19 vaccine. With 4 bases clipped from V and 7 bases from J, the junction kept 7 bases outside the gene matches. Germline CDR1 and CDR2: LGHDT and YNNKEL (reference sequence). The CDR3 is 15 residues long. Whole-study results and caveats: Spike-specific TCR breadth and depth both grew after two AZD1222 doses. As reported, nearly half of all spike-specific TCRs target variant regions that are unmutated. Researchers report vaccine-associated CD4 TCRs spanning spike, with dominance at 160-218 and 743-854. Among the donors, most were white British and more were female, and clonal diversity was possibly underestimated.

Data came from immunoSEQ multiplex PCR; TCRdb stores just in-frame clones and leaves some out. The table includes about 35,000 clones, 86% detected once. Concerning this clone: What it recognizes is unknown.

This sequence was found in an adult who received the AZD1222 COVID-19 vaccine. The input for sequencing was peripheral blood, taken 28 days after the second AZD1222 dose. The chain employs TRBV3-1 (or the pseudogene TRBV3-2) and TRBJ2-3; 11 positions match TRBD2. CDR3 sequence (DNA): TGTGCCAGCAGCCCTGGGACTAGCGGAGTGAATACGCAGTATTTT. Residues: CASSPGTSGVNTQYF.